These 3 T cell receptor beta chains were sequenced from one sample in a study of vaccination and CD4 T cells after COVID-19. The Oncomine TCR Beta short-read assay sequenced DNA from cultured CD4+ T cells. In TCRdb, the PCR reads were re-called with MiXCR into one record per CDR3 protein. The table has roughly 15,000 distinct CDR3 sequences, roughly half seen once; the top ten hold 10%. Their antigens remain unidentified. Stated treatment: roughly 10-day PBMC culture with coronavirus spike peptide pools or control peptides (ViraFEST assay). Material: CD4+ T cells from blood, cultured in vitro. Receptors originate from a human donor who had recovered from COVID-19.

V usage is TRBV5-1 and J usage is TRBJ2-5, with 7 nucleotides matching TRBD1. This CDR3 has 16 amino acids. V was pared by 6 bases and J by 1 base, with 12 bases of the junction left unmatched. CDR1 and CDR2 from the germline V gene are SGHRS and YFSETQ. Here the CDR3 DNA reads TGCGCCAGCATAAGGTCCCTCGACAGGGCCCAAGAGACCCAGTACTTC. Translating it yields CASIRSLDRAQETQYF.

This clonotype was picked up a small number of times. The rearrangement joins TRBV20-1 to TRBJ2-2, with 7 bases aligning to TRBD2. V lost 5 bases to trimming and J lost 5 bases; unmatched junction nucleotides: 8. Germline CDR1 DFQATT, CDR2 SNEGSKA (reference sequence). This CDR3 region has 14 residues. CDR3 loop: CSAERGGRTGELFF. The CDR3 DNA follows: TGCAGTGCTGAGCGGGGTGGTAGGACCGGGGAGCTGTTTTTT.

This clonotype turned up a few times. The rearrangement links TRBV11-2 to TRBJ2-7; D may correspond to TRBD1 or TRBD2 (6 bases each). Germline assignment: CDR1 SGHAT and CDR2 FQNNGV. CDR3 length: 14 amino acids. Deletions cut 1 base from V and 2 bases from J, with 9 bases between. CDR3 sequence (DNA): TGTGCCAGCAGCTTAGGAGGGGGGCCCTACGAGCAGTACTTC. Protein: CASSLGGGPYEQYF.